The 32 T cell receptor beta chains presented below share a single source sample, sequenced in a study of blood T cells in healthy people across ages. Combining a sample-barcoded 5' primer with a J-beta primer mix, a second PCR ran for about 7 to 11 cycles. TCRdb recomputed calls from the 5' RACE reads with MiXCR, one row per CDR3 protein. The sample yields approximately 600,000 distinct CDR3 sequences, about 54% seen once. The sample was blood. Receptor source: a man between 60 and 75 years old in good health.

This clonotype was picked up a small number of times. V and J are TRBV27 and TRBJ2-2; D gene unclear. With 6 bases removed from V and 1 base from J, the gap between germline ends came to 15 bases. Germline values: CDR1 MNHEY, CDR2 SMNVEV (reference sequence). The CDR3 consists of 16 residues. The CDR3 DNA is TGTGCCAGCAGAGGAGTGGCGGCCGAGAACACCGGGGAGCTGTTTTTT. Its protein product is CASRGVAAENTGELFF.

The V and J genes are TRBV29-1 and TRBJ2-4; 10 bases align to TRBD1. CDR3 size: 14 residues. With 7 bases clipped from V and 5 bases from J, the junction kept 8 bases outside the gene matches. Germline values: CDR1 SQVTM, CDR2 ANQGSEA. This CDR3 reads CSGLDRGRENIQYF. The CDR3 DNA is TGCAGCGGTCTCGACAGGGGGCGGGAAAACATTCAGTACTTC.

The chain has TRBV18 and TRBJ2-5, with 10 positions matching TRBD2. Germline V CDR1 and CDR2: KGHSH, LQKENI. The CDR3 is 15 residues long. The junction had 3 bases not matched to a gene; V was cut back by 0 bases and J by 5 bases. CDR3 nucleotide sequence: TGTGCCAGCTCACCACCAGCGGGGGGGCTGGAGACCCAGTACTTC. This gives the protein CASSPPAGGLETQYF.

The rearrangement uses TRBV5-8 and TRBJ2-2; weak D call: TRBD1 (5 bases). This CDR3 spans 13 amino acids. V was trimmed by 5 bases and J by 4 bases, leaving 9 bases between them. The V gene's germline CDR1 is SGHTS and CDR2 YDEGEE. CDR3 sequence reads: CASRSRGTGELFF. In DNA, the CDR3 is TGTGCCAGCAGATCTAGGGGCACCGGGGAGCTGTTTTTT. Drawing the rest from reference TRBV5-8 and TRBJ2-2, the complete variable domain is EAGVTQSPTHLIKTRGQQATLRCSPISGHTSVYWYQQALGLGLQFLLWYDEGEERNRGNFPPRFSGRQFPNYSSELNVNALELEDSALYLCASRSRGTGELFFGEGSRLTVL.

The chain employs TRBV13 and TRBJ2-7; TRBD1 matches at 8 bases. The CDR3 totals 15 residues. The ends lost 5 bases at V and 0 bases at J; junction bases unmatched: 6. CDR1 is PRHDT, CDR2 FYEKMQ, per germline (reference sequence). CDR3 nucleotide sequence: TGTGCCAGCAGCCAGGTTGGGACAGGCTCCTACGAGCAGTACTTC. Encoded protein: CASSQVGTGSYEQYF. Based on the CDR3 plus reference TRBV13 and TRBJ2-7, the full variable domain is AAGVIQSPRHLIKEKRETATLKCYPIPRHDTVYWYQQGPGQDPQFLISFYEKMQSDKGSIPDRFSAQQFSDYHSELNMSSLELGDSALYFCASSQVGTGSYEQYFGPGTRLTVT.

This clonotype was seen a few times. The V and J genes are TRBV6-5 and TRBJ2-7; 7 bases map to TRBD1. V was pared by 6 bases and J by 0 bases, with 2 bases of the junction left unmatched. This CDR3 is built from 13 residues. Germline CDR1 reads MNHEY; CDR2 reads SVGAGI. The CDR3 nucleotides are TGTGCCAGCAGGAGACAGGGCTCCTACGAGCAGTACTTC. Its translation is CASRRQGSYEQYF.

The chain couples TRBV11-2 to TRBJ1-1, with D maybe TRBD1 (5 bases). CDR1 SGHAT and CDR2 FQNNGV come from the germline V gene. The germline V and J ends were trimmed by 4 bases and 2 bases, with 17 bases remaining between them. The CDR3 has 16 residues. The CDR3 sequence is CASSWGSGYSNTEAFF. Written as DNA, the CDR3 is TGTGCCAGCAGCTGGGGGTCAGGTTACAGTAACACTGAAGCTTTCTTT.

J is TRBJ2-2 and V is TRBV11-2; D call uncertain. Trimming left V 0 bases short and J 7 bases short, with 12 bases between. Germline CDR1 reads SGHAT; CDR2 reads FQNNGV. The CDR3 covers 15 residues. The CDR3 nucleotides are TGTGCCAGCAGCTTAGATTACTATCCTGGCGGGGAGCTGTTTTTT. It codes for CASSLDYYPGGELFF.

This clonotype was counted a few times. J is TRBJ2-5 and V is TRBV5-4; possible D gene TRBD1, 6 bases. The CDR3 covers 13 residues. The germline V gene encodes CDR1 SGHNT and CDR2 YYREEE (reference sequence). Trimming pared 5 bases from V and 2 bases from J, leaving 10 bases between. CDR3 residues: CASRMTGQETQYF. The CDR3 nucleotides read TGTGCCAGCAGGATGACAGGACAAGAGACCCAGTACTTC.

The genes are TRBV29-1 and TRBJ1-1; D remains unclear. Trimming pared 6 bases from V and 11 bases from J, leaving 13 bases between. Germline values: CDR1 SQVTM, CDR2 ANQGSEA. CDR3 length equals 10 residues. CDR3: CSVTGPSAFF. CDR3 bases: TGCAGCGTAACCGGCCCCAGTGCTTTCTTT.

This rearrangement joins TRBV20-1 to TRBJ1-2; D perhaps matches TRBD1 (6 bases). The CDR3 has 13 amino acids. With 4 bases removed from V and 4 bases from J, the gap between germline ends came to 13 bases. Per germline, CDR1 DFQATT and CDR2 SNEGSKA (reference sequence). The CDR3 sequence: CSANRAYSYGYTF. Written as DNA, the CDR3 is TGCAGTGCTAACAGGGCATATTCCTATGGCTACACCTTC.

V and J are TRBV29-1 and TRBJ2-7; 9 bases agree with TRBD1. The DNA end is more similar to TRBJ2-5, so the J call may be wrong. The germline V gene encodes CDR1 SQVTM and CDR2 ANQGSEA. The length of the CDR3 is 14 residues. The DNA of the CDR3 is TGCAGCGTCTCCGGGACAGGGTTTGGGGGGACCCAGTACTTC. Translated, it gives CSVSGTGFGGTQYF.

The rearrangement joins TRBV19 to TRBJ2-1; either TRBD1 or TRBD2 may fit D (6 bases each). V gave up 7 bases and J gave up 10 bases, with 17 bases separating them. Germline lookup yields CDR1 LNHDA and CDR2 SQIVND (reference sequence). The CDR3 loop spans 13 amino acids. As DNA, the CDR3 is TGTGCCAGTACTTCTCAAAGGGGGGCCGAGCAGTTCTTC. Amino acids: CASTSQRGAEQFF. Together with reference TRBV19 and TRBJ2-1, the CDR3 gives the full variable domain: DGGITQSPKYLFRKEGQNVTLSCEQNLNHDAMYWYRQDPGQGLRLIYYSQIVNDFQKGDIAEGYSVSREKKESFPLTVTSAQKNPTAFYLCASTSQRGAEQFFGPGTRLTVL.

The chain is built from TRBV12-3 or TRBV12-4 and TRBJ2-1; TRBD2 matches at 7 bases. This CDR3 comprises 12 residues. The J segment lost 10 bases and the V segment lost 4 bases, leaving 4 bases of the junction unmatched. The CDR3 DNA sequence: TGTGCCAGCAGTTCTCGGGGGGACGAGCAGTTCTTC. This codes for CASSSRGDEQFF.

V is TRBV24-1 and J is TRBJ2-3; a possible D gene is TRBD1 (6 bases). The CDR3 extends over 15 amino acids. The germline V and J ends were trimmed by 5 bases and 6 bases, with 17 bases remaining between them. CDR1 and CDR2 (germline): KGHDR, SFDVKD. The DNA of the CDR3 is TGTGCCACCAGTGGCCCCCAGGGGTTTTGTGATACGCAGTATTTT. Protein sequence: CATSGPQGFCDTQYF.

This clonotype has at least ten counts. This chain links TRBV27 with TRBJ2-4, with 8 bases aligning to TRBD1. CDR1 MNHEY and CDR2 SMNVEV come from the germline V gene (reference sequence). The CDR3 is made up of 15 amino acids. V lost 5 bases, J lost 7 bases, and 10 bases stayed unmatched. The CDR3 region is CASSTTGVGANIQYF. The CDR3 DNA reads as TGTGCCAGCAGTACGACAGGGGTAGGGGCGAACATTCAGTACTTC.

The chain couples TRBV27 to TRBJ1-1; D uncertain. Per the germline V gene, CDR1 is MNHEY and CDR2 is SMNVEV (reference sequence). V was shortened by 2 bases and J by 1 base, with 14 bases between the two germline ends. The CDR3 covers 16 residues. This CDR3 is CASSLRIRWQNTEAFF. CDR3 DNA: TGTGCCAGCAGTTTAAGGATAAGGTGGCAGAACACTGAAGCTTTCTTT.

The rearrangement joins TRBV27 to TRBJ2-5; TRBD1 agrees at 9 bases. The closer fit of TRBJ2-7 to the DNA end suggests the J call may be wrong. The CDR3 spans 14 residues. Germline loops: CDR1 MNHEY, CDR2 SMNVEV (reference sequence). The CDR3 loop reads CASRPTGGYYEQYF. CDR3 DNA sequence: TGTGCCAGCAGACCGACAGGGGGTTACTACGAGCAGTACTTC.

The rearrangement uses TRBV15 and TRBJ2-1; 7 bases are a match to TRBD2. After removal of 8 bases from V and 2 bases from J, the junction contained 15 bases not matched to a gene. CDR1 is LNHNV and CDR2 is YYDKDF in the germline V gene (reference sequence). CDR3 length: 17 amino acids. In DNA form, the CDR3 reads TGTGCCACCGCGACACGTCCCAGGCTAGCGGCCTACAATGAGCAGTTCTTC. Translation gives CATATRPRLAAYNEQFF.

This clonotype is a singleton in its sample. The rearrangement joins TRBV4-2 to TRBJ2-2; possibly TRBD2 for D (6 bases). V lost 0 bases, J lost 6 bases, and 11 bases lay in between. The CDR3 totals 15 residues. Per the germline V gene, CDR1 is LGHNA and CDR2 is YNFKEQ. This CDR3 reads CASSQDPSVPGELFF. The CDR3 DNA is TGTGCCAGCAGCCAAGATCCTAGCGTCCCCGGGGAGCTGTTTTTT.

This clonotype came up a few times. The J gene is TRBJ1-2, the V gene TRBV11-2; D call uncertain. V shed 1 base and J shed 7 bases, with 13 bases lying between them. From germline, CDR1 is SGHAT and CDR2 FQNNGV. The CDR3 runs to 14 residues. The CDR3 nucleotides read TGTGCCAGCAGCTTAGCCCTCACCCAACTTGGCTACACCTTC. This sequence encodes CASSLALTQLGYTF.

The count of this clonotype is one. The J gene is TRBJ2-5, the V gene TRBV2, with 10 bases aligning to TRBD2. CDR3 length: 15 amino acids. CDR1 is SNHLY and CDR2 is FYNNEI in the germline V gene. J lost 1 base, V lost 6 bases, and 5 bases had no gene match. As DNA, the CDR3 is TGTGCCAGCAGGCGTAGCGGGGGGACCCAAGAGACCCAGTACTTC. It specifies CASRRSGGTQETQYF.

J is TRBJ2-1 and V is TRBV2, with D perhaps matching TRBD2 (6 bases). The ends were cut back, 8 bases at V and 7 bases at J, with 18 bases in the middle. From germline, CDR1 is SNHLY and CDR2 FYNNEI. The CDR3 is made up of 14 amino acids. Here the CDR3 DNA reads TGTGCCAGCCTAGCGTCCAATCGTGGGAATGAGCAGTTCTTC. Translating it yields CASLASNRGNEQFF.

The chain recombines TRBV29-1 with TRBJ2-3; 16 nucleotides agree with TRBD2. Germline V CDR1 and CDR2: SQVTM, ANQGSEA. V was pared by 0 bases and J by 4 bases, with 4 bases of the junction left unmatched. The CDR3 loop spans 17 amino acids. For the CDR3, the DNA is TGCAGCGTTGAAGAGCCGGGACTAGCGGGGGGGGCAGATACGCAGTATTTT. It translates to CSVEEPGLAGGADTQYF.

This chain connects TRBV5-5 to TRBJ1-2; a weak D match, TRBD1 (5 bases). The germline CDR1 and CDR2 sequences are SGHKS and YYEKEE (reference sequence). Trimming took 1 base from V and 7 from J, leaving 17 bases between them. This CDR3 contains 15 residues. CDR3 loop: CASSLQGALGRGYTF. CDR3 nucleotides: TGTGCCAGCAGCTTGCAAGGGGCCTTGGGTCGTGGCTACACCTTC.

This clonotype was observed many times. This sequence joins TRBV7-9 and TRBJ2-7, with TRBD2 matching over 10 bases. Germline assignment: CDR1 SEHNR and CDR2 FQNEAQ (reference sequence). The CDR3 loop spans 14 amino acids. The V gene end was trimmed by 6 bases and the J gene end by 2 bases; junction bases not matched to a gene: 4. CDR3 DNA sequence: TGTGCCAGCAGGGATAGCGGGAGGACCTACGAGCAGTACTTC. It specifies CASRDSGRTYEQYF.

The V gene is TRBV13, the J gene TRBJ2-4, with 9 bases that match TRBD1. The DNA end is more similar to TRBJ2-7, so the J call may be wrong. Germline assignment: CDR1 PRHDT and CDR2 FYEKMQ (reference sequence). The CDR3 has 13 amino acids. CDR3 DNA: TGTGCCAGCAGCCCCGGGACAGGGACCGAGCAGTACTTC. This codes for CASSPGTGTEQYF.

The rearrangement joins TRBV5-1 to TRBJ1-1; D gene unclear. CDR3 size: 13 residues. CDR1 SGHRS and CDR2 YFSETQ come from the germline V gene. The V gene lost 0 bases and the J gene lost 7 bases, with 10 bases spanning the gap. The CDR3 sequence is CASSLVEVLEAFF. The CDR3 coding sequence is TGCGCCAGCAGCTTGGTTGAGGTGCTTGAAGCTTTCTTT.

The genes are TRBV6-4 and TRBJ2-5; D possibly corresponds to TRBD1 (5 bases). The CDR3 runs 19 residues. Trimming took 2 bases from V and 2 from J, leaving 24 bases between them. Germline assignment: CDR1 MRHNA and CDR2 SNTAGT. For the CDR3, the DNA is TGTGCCAGCAGTGACGAGAGTCAGGGTGGCGATAGTAGGCAAGAGACCCAGTACTTC. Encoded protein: CASSDESQGGDSRQETQYF.

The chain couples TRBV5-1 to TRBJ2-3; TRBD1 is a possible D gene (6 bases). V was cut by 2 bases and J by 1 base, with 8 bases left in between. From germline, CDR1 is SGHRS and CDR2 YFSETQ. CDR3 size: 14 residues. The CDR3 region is CASSFNRGTDTQYF. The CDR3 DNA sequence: TGCGCCAGCAGCTTTAACAGGGGCACAGATACGCAGTATTTT.

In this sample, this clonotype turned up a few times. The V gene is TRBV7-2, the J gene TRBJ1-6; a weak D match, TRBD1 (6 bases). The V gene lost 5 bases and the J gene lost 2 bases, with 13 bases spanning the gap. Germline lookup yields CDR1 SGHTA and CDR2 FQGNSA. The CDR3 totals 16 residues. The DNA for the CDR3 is TGTGCCAGCAGCCCGACAGGCCTCACCTATAATTCACCCCTCCACTTT. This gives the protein CASSPTGLTYNSPLHF.

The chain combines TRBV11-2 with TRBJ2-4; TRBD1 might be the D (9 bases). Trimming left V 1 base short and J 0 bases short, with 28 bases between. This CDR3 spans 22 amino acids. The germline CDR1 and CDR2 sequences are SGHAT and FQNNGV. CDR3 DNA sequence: TGTGCCAGCAGCTTAGGGAGCGGTAGCGGGACAGGGTTACCCCTAGCCAAAAACATTCAGTACTTC. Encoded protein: CASSLGSGSGTGLPLAKNIQYF.